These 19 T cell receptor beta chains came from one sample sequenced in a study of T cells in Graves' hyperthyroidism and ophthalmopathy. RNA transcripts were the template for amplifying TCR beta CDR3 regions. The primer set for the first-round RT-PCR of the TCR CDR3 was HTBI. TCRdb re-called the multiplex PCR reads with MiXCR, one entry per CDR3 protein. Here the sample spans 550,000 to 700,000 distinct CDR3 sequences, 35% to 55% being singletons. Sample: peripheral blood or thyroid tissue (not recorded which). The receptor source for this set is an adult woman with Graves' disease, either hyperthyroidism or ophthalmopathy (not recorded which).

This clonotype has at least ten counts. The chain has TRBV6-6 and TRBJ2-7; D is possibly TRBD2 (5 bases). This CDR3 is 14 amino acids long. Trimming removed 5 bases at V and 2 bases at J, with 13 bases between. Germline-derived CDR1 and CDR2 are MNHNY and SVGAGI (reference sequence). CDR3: CASSTRDRTYEQYF. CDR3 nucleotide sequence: TGTGCCAGCAGTACCCGGGATAGAACCTACGAGCAGTACTTC.

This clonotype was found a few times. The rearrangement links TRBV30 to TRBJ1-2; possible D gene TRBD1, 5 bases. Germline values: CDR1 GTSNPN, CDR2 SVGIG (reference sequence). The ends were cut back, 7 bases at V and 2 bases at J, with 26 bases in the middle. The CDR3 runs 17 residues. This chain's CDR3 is CAFRPGLEGPVNYGYTF. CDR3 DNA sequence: TGTGCCTTCCGACCCGGGCTGGAGGGGCCCGTCAACTATGGCTACACCTTC.

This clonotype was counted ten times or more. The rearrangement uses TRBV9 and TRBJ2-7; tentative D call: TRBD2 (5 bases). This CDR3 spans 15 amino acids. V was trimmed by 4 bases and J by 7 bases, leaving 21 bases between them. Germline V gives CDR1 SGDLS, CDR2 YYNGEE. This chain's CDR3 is CASSPVGEPGLEQYF. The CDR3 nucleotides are TGTGCCAGCAGCCCCGTCGGGGAACCGGGCTTGGAGCAGTACTTC.

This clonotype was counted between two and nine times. This CDR3 is CASRIRVSGGELFF. DNA of the CDR3: TGTGCCAGCAGAATCAGGGTATCGGGCGGGGAGCTGTTTTTT. V and J are TRBV28 and TRBJ2-2; weak D call: TRBD1 (5 bases). Germline CDR1 and CDR2: MDHEN and SYDVKM. V lost 6 bases and J lost 7, with 15 bases in between. The CDR3 spans 14 residues.

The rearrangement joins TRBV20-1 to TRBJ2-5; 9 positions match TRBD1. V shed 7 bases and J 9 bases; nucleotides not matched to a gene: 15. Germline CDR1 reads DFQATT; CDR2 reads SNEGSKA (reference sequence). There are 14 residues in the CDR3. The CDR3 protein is CSGTGTGRDQPQYF. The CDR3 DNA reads TGCAGTGGAACCGGGACAGGGAGAGATCAGCCCCAGTACTTC.

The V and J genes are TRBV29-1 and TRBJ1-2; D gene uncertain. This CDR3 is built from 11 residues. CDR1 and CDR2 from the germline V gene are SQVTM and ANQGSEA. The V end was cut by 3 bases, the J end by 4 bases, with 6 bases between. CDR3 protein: CSVDPSYGYTF. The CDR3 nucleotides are TGCAGCGTTGACCCCAGCTATGGCTACACCTTC.

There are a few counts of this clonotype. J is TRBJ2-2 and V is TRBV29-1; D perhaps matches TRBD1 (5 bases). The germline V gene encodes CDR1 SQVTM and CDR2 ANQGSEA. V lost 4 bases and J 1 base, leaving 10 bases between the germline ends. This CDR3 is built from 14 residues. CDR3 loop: CSVGHQGNTGELFF. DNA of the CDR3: TGCAGCGTTGGACATCAGGGGAACACCGGGGAGCTGTTTTTT.

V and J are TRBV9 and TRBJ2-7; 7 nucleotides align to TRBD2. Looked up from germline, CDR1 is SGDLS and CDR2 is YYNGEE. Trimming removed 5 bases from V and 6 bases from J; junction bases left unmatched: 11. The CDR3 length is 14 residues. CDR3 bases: TGTGCCAGCAGTTACGGCGGGACTACGTCCGAGCAGTACTTC. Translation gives CASSYGGTTSEQYF.

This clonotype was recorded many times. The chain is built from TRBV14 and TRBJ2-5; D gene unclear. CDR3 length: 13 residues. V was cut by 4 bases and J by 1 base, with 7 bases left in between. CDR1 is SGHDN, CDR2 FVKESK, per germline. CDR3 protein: CASSLTTQETQYF. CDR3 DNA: TGTGCCAGCAGCCTAACTACCCAAGAGACCCAGTACTTC.

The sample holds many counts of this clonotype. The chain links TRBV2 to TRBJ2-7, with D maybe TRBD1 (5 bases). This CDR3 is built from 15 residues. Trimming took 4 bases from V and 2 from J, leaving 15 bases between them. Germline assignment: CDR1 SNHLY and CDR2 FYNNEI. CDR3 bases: TGTGCCAGCAGTGCCGACAGCCTGAAAACCTACGAGCAGTACTTC. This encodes CASSADSLKTYEQYF. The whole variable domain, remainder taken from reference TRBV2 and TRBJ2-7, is EPEVTQTPSHQVTQMGQEVILRCVPISNHLYFYWYRQILGQKVEFLVSFYNNEISEKSEIFDDQFSVERPDGSNFTLKIRSTKLEDSAMYFCASSADSLKTYEQYFGPGTRLTVT.

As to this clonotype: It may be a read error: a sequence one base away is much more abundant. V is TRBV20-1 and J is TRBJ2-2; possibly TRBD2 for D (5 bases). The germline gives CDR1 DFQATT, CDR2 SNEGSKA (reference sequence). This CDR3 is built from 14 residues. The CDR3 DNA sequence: TGCAGTGCTAAGATTCTAGAGGTCACCGGGGAGCTGCTTTTT. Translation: CSAKILEVTGELLF.

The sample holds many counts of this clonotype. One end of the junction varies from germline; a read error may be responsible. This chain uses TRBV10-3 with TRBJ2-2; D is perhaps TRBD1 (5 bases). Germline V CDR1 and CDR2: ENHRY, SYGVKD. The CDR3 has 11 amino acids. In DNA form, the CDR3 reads TGTGCCCTCAGGGCGGCCGGGGAGCTGTTTTTT. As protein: CALRAAGELFF.

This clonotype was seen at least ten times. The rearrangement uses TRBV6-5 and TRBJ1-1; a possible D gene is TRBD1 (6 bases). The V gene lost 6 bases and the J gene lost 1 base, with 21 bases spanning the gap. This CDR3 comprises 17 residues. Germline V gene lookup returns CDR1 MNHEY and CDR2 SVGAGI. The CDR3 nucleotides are TGTGCCAGCAGGGTTCTTCCGGGGGCGAGGAGGAACACTGAAGCTTTCTTT. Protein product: CASRVLPGARRNTEAFF.

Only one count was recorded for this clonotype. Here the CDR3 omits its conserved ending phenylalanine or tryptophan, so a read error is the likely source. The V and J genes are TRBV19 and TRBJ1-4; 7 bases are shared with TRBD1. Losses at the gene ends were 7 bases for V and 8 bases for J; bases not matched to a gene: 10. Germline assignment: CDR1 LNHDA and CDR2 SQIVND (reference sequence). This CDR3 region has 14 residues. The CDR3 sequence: CASTNIRGREKLFS. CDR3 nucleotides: TGTGCCAGTACGAATATCAGGGGGAGAGAAAAACTGTTTTCT.

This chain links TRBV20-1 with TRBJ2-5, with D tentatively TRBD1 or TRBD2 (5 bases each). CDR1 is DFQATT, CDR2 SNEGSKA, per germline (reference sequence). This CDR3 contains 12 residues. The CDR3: CSVEGMMETQYF. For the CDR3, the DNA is TGCAGCGTCGAGGGGATGATGGAGACCCAGTACTTC.

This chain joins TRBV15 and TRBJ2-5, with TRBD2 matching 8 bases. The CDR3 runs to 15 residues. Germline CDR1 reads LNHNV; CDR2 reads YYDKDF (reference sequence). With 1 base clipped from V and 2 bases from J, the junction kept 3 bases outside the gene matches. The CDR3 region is CATSRGGLEQETQYF. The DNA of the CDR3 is TGTGCCACCAGCAGAGGGGGACTAGAGCAAGAGACCCAGTACTTC.

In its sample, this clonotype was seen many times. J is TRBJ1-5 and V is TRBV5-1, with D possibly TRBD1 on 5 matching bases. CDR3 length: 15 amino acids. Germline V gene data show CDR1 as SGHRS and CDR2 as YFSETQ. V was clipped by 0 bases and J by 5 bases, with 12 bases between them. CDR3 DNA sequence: TGCGCCAGCAGCTTGGGATGGGGCTCTGATCAGCCCCAGCATTTT. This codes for CASSLGWGSDQPQHF.

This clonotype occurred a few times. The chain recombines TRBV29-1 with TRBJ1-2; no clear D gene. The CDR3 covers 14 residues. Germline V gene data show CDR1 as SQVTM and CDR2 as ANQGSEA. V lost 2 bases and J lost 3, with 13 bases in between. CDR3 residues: CSVEMPWEHYGYTF. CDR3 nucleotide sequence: TGCAGCGTTGAAATGCCCTGGGAGCACTATGGCTACACCTTC. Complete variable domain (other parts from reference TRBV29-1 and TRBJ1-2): SAVISQKPSRDICQRGTSLTIQCQVDSQVTMMFWYRQQPGQSLTLIATANQGSEATYESGFVIDKFPISRPNLTFSTLTVSNMSPEDSSIYLCSVEMPWEHYGYTFGSGTRLTVV.

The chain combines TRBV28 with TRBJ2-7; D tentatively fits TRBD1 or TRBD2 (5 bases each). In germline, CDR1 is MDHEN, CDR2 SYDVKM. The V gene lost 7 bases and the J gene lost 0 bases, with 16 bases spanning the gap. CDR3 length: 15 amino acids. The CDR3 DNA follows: TGTGCCAGCACCTCAGTCCCCGGGACCTCCTACGAGCAGTACTTC. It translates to CASTSVPGTSYEQYF.